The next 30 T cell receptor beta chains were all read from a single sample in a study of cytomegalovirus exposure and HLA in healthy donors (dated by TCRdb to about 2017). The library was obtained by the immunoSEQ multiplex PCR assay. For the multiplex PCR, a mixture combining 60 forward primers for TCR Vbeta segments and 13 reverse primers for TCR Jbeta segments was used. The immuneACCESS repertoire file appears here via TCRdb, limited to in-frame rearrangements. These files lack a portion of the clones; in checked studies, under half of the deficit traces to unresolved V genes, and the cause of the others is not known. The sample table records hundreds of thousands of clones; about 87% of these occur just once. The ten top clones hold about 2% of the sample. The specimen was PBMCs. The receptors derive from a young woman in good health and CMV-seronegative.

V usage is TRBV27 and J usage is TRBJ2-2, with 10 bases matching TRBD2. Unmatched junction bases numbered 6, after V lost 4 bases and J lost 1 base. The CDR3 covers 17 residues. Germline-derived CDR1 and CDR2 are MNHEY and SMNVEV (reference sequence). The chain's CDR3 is CASSSPASGGNTGELFF. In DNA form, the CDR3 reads TGTGCCAGCAGTTCCCCCGCTAGCGGGGGGAACACCGGGGAGCTGTTTTTT.

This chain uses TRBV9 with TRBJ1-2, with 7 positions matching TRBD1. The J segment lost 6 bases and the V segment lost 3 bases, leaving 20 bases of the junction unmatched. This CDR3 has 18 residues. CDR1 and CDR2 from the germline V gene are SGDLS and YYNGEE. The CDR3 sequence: CASSDGVERGQRGNGYTF. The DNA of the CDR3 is TGTGCCAGCAGCGACGGAGTGGAGAGGGGGCAGAGAGGGAATGGCTACACCTTC.

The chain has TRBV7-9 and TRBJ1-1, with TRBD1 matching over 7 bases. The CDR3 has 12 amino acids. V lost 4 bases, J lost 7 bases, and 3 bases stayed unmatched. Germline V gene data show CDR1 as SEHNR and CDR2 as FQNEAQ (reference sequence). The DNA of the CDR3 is TGTGCCAGCAGCTCGGGACAGCTTGAAGCTTTCTTT. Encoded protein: CASSSGQLEAFF.

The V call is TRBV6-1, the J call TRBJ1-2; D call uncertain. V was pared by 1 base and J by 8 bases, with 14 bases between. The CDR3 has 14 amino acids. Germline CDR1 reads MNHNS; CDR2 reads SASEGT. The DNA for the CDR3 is TGTGCCAGCAGTGAAGGGGAGGACTTATGGGGCTACACCTTC. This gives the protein CASSEGEDLWGYTF.

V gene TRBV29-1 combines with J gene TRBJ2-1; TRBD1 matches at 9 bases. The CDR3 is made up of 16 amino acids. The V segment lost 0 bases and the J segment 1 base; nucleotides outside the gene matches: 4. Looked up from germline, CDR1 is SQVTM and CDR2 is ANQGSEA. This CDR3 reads CSVEDLGQGSYNEQFF. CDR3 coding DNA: TGCAGCGTTGAAGATCTGGGACAGGGTTCCTACAATGAGCAGTTCTTC.

The CDR3 DNA is TGCGCCAGCAGCCAAGATCTATGGGACAGGGGACCTGGGGGTGGCTACACCTTC. Its translation is CASSQDLWDRGPGGGYTF. This chain connects TRBV4-1 to TRBJ1-2; 10 bases line up with TRBD1. CDR1 is MGHRA, CDR2 YSYEKL, per germline. Germline trimming cut 0 bases from V and 7 bases from J; bases unmatched to any gene: 14. There are 18 residues in the CDR3.

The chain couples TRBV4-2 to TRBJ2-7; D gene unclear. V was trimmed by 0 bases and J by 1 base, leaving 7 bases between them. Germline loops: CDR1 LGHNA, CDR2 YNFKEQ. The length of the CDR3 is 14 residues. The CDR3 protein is CASSQDLTSYEQYF. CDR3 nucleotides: TGTGCCAGCAGCCAAGATCTCACATCCTACGAGCAGTACTTC.

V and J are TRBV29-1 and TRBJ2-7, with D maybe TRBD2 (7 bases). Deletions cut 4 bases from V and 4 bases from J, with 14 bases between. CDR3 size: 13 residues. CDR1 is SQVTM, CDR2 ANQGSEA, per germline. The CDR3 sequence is CSVVRGAGYEQYF. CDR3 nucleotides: TGCAGCGTTGTACGGGGGGCCGGGTACGAGCAGTACTTC.

The CDR3 DNA follows: TGTGCCAGCAGCTTAGCGGGGGGGCCGTATGAGCAGTTCTTC. This encodes CASSLAGGPYEQFF. This chain uses TRBV7-3 with TRBJ2-1, with TRBD2 matching over 9 bases. The CDR3 sequence is 14 residues long. Germline V gene sequence: CDR1 SGHTA, CDR2 FQGTGA. The V gene end was trimmed by 2 bases and the J gene end by 8 bases; junction bases not matched to a gene: 4.

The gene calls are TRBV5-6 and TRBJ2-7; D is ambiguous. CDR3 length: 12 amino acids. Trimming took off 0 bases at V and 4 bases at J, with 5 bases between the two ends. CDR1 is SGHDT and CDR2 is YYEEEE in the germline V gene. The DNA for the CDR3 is TGTGCCAGCAGCTTGGACGGGTACGAGCAGTACTTC. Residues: CASSLDGYEQYF.

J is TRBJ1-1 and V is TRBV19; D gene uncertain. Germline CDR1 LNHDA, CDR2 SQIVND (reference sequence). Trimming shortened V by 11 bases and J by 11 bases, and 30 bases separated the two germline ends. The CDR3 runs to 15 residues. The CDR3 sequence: CASQAVVRGTGWAFF. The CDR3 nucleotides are TGTGCCTCCCAAGCGGTAGTGCGGGGAACTGGTTGGGCTTTCTTT.

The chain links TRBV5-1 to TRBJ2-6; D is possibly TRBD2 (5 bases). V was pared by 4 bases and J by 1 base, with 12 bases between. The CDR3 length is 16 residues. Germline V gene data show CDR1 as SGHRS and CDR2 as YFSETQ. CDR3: CASSITLDSGANVLTF. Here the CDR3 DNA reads TGCGCCAGCAGCATCACACTAGATTCTGGGGCCAACGTCCTGACTTTC.

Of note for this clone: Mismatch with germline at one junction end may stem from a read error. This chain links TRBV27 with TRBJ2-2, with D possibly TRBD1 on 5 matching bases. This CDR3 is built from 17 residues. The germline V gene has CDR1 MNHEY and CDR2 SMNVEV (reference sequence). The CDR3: CATSLIPQGLNTGELFF. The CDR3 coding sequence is TGTGCCACCAGTTTAATCCCCCAGGGCTTGAACACCGGGGAGCTGTTTTTT.

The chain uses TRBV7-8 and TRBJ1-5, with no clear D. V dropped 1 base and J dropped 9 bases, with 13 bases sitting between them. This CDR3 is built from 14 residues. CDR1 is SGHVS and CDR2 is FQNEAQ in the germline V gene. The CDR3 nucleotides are TGTGCCAGCAGCTTAGGTGGTTTGGGAGGGCCCCAGCATTTT. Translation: CASSLGGLGGPQHF.

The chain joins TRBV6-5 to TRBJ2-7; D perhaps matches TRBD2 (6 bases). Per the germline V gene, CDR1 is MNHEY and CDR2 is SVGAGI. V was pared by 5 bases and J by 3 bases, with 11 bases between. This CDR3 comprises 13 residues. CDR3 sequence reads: CASSGGNGYEQYF. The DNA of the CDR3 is TGTGCCAGCAGTGGAGGGAACGGCTACGAGCAGTACTTC.

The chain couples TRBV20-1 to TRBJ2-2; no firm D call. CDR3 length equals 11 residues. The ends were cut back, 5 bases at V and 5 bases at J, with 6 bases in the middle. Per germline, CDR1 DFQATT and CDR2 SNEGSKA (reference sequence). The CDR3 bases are TGCAGTGCTGAGCGTACCGGGGAGCTGTTTTTT. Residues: CSAERTGELFF.

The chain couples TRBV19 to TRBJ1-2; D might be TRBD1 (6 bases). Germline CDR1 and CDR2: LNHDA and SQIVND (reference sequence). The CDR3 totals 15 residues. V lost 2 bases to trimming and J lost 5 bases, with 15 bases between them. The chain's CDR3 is CASSIRDKKAYGYTF. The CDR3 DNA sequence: TGTGCCAGTAGTATAAGGGACAAGAAAGCGTATGGCTACACCTTC. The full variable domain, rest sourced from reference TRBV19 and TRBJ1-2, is DGGITQSPKYLFRKEGQNVTLSCEQNLNHDAMYWYRQDPGQGLRLIYYSQIVNDFQKGDIAEGYSVSREKKESFPLTVTSAQKNPTAFYLCASSIRDKKAYGYTFGSGTRLTVV.

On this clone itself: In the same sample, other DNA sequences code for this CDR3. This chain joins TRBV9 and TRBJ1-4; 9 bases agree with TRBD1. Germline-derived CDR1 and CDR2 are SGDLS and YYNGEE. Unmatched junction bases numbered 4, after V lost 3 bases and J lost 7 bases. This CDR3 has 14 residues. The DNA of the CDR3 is TGTGCCAGCAGCGCCGGGACAGGGAGTGAAAAACTGTTTTTT. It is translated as CASSAGTGSEKLFF. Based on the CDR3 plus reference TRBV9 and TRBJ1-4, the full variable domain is DSGVTQTPKHLITATGQRVTLRCSPRSGDLSVYWYQQSLDQGLQFLIQYYNGEERAKGNILERFSAQQFPDLHSELNLSSLELGDSALYFCASSAGTGSEKLFFGSGTQLSVL.

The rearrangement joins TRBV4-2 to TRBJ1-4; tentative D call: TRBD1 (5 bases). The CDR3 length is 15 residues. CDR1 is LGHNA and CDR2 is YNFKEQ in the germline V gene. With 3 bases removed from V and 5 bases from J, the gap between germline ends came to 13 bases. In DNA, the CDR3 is TGTGCCAGCAGCCATCCCGACAGAGAAAATGAAAAACTGTTTTTT. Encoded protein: CASSHPDRENEKLFF.

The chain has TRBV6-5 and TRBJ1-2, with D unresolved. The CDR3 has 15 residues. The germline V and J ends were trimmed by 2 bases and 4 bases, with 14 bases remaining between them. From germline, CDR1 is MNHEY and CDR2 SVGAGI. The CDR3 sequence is CASSYGEAGRYGYTF. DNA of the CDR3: TGTGCCAGCAGTTACGGTGAGGCGGGCCGCTATGGCTACACCTTC.

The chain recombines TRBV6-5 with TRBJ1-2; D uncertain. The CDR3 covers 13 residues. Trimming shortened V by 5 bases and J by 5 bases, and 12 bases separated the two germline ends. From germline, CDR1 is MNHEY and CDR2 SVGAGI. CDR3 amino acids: CASSGGLRYGYTF. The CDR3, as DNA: TGTGCCAGCAGTGGAGGACTGAGATATGGCTACACCTTC.

The CDR3 here is CASSGGTSGGLQETQYF. The CDR3 DNA follows: TGTGCCAGCAGCGGGGGGACTAGCGGGGGTTTACAAGAGACCCAGTACTTC. The chain uses TRBV9 and TRBJ2-5; 14 bases agree with TRBD2. The CDR3 is made up of 17 amino acids. The junction had 6 bases not matched to a gene; V was cut back by 3 bases and J by 2 bases. The germline CDR1 and CDR2 sequences are SGDLS and YYNGEE.

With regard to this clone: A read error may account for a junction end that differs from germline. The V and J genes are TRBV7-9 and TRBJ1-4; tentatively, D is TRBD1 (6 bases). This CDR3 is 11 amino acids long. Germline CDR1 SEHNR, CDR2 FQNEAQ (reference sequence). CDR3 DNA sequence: TGTTCCAGCAGCCCCGACAGGAAACTGTTTTTT. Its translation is CSSSPDRKLFF.

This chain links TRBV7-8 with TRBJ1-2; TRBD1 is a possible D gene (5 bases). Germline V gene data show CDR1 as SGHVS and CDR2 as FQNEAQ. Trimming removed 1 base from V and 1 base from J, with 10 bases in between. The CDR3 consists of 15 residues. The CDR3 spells CASSLGTGDNYGYTF. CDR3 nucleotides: TGTGCCAGCAGCTTAGGTACAGGAGATAACTATGGCTACACCTTC. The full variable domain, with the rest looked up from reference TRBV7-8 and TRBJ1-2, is GAGVSQSPRYKVAKRGQDVALRCDPISGHVSLFWYQQALGQGPEFLTYFQNEAQLDKSGLPSDRFFAERPEGSVSTLKIQRTQQEDSAVYLCASSLGTGDNYGYTFGSGTRLTVV.

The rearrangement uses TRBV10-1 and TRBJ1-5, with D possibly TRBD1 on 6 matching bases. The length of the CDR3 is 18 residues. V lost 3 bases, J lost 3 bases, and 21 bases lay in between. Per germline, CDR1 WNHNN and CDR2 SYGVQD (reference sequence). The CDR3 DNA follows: TGCGCCAGCAGTGACAGGGGAGATCCCCACCGCTCCAATCAGCCCCAGCATTTT. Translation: CASSDRGDPHRSNQPQHF.

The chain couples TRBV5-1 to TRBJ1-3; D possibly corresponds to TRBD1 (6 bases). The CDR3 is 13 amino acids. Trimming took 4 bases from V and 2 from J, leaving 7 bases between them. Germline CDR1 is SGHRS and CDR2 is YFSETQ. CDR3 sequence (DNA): TGCGCCAGCAGCAGGGACACTGGAAACACCATATATTTT. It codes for CASSRDTGNTIYF.

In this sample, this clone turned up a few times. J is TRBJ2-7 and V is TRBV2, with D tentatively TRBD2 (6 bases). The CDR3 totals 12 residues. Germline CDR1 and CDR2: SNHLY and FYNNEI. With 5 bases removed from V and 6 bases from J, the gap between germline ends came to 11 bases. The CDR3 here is CASSPTSFEQYF. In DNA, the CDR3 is TGTGCCAGCAGTCCGACTAGTTTCGAGCAGTACTTC.

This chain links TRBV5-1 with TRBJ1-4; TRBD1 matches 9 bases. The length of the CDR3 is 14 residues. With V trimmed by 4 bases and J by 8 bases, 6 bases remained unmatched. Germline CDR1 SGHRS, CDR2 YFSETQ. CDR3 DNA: TGCGCCAGCAGCCCGACAGGGGGAAAAGAAAAACTGTTTTTT. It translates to CASSPTGGKEKLFF.

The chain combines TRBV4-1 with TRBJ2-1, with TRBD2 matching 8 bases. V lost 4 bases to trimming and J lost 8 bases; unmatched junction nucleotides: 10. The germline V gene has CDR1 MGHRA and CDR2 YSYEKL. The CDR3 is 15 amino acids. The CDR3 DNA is TGCGCCAGCAGCCGCATGGGGACTAGTGTCCATGAGCAGTTCTTC. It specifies CASSRMGTSVHEQFF.

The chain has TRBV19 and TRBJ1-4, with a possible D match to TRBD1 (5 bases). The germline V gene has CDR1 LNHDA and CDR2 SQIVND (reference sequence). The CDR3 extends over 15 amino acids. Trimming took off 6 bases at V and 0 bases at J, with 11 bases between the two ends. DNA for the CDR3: TGTGCCAGTAGCCCAGGGACTTCAACTAATGAAAAACTGTTTTTT. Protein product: CASSPGTSTNEKLFF.